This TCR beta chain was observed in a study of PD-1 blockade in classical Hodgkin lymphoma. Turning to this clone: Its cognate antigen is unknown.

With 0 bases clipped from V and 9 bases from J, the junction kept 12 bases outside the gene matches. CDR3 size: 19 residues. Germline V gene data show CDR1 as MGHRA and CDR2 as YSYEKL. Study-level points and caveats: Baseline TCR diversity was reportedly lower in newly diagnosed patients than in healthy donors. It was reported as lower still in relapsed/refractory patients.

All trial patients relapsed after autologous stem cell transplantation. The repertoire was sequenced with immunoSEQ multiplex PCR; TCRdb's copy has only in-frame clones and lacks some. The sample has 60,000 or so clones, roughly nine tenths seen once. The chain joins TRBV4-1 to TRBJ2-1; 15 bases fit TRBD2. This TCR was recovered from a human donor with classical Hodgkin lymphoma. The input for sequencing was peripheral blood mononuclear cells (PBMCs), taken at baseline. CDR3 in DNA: TGCGCCAGCAGCCAAGATCTATTCGGACTAGCGGGAGGGTATTCTGAGCAGTTCTTC. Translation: CASSQDLFGLAGGYSEQFF.